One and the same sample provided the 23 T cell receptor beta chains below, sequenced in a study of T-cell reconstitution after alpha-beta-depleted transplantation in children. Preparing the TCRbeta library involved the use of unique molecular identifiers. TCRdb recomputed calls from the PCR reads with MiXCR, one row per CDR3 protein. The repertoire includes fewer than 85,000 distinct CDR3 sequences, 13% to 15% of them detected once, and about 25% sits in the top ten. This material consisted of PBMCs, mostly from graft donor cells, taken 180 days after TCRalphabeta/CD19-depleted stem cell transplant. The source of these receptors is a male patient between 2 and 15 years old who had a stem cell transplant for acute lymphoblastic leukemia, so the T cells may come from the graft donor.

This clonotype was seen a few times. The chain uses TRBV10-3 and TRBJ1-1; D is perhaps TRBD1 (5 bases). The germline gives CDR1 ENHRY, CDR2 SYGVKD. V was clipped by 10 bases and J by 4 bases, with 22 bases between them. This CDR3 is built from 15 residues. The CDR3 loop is CATKGENRKGTEAFF. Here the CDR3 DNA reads TGTGCCACCAAGGGCGAAAACAGGAAGGGCACTGAAGCTTTCTTT.

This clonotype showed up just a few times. The CDR3 is CATSEKLALGTDTQYF. CDR3 coding DNA: TGTGCCACCAGTGAAAAACTAGCGCTCGGTACAGATACGCAGTATTTT. The chain is built from TRBV24-1 and TRBJ2-3, with 7 bases lining up with TRBD2. This CDR3 is built from 16 residues. CDR1 and CDR2 (germline): KGHDR, SFDVKD. With V trimmed by 4 bases and J by 3 bases, 9 bases remained unmatched.

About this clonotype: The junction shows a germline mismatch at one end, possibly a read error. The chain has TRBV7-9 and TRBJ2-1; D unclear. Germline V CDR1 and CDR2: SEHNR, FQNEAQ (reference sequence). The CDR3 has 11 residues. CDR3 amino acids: CPSSFRLEQFF. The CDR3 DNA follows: TGTCCCAGCAGCTTTCGTCTGGAGCAGTTCTTC.

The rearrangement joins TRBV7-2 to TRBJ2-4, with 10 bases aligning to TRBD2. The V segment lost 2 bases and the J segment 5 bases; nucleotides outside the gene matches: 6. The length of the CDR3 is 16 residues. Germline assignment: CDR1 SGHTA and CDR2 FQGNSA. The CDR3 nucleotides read TGTGCCAGCAGCTTAAGGAGCGGGGGGGCCCAAAACATTCAGTACTTC. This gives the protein CASSLRSGGAQNIQYF.

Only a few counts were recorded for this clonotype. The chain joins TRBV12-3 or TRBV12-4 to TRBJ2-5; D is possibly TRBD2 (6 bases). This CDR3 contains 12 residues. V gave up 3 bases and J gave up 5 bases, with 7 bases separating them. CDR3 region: CASSFGGETQYF. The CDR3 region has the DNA TGTGCCAGCAGTTTCGGGGGTGAGACCCAGTACTTC.

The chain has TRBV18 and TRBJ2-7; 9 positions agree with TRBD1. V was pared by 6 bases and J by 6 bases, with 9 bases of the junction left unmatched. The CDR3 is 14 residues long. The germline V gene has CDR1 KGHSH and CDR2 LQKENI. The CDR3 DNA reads TGTGCCAGCTCGCCGGGACAGGGAACTGGCGAGCAGTACTTC. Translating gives CASSPGQGTGEQYF.

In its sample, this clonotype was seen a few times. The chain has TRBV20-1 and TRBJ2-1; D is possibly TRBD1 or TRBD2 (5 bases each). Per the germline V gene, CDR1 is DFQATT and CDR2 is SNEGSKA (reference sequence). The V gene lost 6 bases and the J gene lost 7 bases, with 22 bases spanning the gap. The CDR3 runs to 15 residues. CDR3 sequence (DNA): TGCAGTGCCTGGCTTGGGAGTAGGGGTGAGAATGAGCAGTTCTTC. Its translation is CSAWLGSRGENEQFF.

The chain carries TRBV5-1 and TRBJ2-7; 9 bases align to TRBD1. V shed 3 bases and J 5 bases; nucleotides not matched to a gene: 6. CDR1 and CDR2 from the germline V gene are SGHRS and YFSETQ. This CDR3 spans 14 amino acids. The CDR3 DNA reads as TGCGCCAGCAGCTCCTACAGGGGGCTCGACGAGCAGTACTTC. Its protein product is CASSSYRGLDEQYF.

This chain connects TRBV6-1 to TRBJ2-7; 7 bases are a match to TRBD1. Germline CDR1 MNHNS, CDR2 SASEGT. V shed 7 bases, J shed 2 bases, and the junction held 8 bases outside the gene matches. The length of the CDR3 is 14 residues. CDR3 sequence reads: CASTRGGTAYEQYF. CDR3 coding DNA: TGTGCCAGCACCAGAGGGGGCACAGCCTACGAGCAGTACTTC.

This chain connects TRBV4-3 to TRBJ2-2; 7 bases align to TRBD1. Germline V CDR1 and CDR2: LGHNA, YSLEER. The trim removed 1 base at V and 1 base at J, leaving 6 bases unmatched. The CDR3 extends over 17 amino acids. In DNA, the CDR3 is TGCGCCAGCAGCCAAGCTAGGAGACAGGGGAACACCGGGGAGCTGTTTTTT. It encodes CASSQARRQGNTGELFF.

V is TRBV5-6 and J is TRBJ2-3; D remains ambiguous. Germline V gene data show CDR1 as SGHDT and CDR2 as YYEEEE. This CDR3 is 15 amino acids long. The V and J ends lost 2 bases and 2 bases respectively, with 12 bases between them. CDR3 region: CASSFFERITDTQYF. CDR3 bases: TGTGCCAGCAGCTTTTTCGAGAGGATCACAGATACGCAGTATTTT.

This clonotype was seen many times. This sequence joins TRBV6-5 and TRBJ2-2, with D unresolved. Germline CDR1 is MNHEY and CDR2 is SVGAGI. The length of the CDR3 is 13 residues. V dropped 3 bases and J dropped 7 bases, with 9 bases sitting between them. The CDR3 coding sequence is TGTGCCAGCAGTTATTGGGTGAACGGGGAGCTGTTTTTT. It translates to CASSYWVNGELFF.

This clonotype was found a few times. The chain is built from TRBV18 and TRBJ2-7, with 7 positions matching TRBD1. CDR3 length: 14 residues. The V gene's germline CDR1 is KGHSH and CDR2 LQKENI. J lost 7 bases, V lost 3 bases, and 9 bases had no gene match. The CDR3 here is CASSPTGSSWEQYF. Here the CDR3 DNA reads TGTGCCAGCTCACCGACAGGGAGCAGTTGGGAGCAGTACTTC.

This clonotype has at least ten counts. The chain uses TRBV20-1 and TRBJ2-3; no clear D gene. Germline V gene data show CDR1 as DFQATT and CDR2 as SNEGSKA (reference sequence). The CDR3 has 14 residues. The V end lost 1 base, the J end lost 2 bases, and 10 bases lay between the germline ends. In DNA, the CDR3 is TGCAGTGCTAGAGTACCCACCCTCACAGATACGCAGTATTTT. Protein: CSARVPTLTDTQYF.

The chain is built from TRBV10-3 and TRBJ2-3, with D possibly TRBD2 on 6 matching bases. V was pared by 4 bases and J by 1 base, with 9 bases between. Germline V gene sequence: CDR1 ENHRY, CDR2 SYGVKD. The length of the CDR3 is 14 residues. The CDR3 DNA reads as TGTGCCATCAGTGGGCGGGAAGGCACAGATACGCAGTATTTT. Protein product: CAISGREGTDTQYF.

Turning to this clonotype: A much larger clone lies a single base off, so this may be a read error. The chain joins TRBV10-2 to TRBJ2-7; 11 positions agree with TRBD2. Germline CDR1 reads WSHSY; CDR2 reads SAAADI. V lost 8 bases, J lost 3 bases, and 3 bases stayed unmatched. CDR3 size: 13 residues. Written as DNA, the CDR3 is TGCGCCAGCGGCCTAGCGGGGGGCTACGAGCAGTACTTC. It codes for CASGLAGGYEQYF.

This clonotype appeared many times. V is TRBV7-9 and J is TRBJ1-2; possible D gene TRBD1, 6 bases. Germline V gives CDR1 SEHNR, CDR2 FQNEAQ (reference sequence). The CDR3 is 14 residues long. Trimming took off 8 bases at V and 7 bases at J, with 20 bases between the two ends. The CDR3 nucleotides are TGTGCCAGCTTCTTTTTACAGGGTAATGGTGGCTACACCTTC. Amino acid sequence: CASFFLQGNGGYTF.

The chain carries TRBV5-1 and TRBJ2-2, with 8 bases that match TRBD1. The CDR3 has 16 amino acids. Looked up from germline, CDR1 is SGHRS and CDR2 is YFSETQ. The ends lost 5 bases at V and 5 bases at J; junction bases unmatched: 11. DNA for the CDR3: TGCGCCAGCAGTGCGGGACAGGCCCTAGGTACCGGGGAGCTGTTTTTT. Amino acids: CASSAGQALGTGELFF.

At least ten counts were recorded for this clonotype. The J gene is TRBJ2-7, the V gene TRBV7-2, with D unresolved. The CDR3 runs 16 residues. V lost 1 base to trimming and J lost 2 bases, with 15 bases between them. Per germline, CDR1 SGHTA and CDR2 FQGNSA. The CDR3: CASSLGPLTPAYEQYF. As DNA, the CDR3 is TGTGCCAGCAGCTTAGGCCCCCTTACACCAGCCTACGAGCAGTACTTC.

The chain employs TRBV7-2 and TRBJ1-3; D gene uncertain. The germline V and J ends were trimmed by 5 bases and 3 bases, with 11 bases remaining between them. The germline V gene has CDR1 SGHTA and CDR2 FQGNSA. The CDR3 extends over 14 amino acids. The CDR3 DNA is TGTGCCAGCAGCGCCGACACGCATGGAAACACCATATATTTT. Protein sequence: CASSADTHGNTIYF.

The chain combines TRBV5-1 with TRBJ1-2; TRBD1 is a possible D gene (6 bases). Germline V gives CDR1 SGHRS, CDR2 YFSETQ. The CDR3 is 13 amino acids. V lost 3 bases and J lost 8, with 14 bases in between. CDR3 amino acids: CASSWGGSLGYTF. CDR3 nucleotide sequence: TGCGCCAGCAGCTGGGGGGGCAGCCTGGGCTACACCTTC.

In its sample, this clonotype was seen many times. The CDR3 spells CASGDYGYTF. DNA of the CDR3: TGTGCCAGCGGAGACTATGGCTACACCTTC. This chain links TRBV7-9 with TRBJ1-2; D not resolved. The CDR3 extends over 10 amino acids. The V and J ends lost 8 bases and 3 bases respectively, with 4 bases between them. Per the germline V gene, CDR1 is SEHNR and CDR2 is FQNEAQ (reference sequence).

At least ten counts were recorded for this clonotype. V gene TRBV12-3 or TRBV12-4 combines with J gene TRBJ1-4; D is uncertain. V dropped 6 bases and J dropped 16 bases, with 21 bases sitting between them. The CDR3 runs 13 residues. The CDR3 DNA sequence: TGTGCCAGCAGCCCCAATCCGGGCCCCAACAGGTTTTTT. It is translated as CASSPNPGPNRFF.